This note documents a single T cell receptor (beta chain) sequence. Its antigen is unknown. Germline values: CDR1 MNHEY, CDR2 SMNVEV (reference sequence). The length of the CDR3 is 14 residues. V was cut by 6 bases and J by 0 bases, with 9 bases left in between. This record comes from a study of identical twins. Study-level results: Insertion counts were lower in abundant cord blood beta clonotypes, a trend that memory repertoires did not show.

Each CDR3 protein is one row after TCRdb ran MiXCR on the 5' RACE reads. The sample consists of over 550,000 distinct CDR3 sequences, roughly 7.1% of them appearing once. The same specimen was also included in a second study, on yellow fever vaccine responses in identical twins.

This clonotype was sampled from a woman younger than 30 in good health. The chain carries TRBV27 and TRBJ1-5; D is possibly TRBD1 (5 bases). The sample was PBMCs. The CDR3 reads CASRGGVSNQPQHF. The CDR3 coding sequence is TGTGCCAGCAGGGGGGGAGTTAGCAATCAGCCCCAGCATTTT.